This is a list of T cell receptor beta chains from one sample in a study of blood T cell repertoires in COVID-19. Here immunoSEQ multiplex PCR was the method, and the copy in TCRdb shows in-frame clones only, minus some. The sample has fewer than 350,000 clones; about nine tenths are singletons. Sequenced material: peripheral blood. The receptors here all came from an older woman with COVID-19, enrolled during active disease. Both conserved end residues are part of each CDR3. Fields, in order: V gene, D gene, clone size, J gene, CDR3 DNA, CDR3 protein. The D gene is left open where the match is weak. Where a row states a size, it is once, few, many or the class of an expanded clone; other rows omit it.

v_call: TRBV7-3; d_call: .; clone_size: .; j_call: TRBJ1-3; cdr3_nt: TGTGCCAGCAGCTCACAGGACTACCCTGGAAACACCATATATTTT; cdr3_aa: CASSSQDYPGNTIYF
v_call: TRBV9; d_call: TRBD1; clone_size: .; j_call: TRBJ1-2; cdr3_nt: TGTGCCAGCAGCGTAGAACAGGGGATCGGCTACACCTTC; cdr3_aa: CASSVEQGIGYTF
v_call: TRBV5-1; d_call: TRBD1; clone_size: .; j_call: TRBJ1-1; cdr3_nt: TGCGCCAGCAGCGCCGGGACAGCCGTCATGAACACTGAAGCTTTCTTT; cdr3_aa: CASSAGTAVMNTEAFF
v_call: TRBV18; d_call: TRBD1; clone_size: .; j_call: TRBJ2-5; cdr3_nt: TGTGCCAGCTCACCAGCGACAGGGGGCATCTTAGAGACCCAGTACTTC; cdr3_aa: CASSPATGGILETQYF
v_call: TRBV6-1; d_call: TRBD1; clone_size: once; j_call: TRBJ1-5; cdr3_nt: TGTGCCAGCAGGGGGACAGGGAGTTTGAGACAGCCCCAGCATTTT; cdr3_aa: CASRGTGSLRQPQHF
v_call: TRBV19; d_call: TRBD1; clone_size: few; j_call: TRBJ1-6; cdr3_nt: TGTGCCAGTAGCACGGGACAGGGGATTTCACCCCTCCACTTT; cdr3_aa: CASSTGQGISPLHF
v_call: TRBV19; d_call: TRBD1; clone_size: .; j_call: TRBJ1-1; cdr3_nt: TGTGCCAGTAGTATAAAAGGTGGGACAGCTGAAGCTTTCTTT; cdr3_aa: CASSIKGGTAEAFF
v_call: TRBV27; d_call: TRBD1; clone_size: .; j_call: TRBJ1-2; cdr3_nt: TGTGCCAGCAGTTCAGGACAGGGGAGGTATGGCTACACCTTC; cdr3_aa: CASSSGQGRYGYTF
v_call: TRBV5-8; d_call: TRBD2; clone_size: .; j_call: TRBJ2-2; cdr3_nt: TGTGCCAGCAGCTTGTATACGGGGGGAGCGAACACCGGGGAGCTGTTTTTT; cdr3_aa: CASSLYTGGANTGELFF
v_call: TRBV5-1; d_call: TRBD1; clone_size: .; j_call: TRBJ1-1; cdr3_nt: TGCGCCAGCAGCTTTCGACCGACAGGGACCAACGGGAACACTGAAGCTTTCTTT; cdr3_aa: CASSFRPTGTNGNTEAFF
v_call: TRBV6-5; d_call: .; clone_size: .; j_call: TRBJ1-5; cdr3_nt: TGTGCCAGCAGCTCAAAAGGGGGAAGCAATCAGCCCCAGCATTTT; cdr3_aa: CASSSKGGSNQPQHF
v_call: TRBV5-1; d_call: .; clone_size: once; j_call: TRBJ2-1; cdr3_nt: TGCGCCAGCAGCGTCTCGAACCAGAATGAGCAGTTCTTC; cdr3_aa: CASSVSNQNEQFF
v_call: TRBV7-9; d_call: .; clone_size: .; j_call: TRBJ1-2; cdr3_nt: TGTGCCAGCAGTCGAGACAGATACTATGGCTACACCTTC; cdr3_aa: CASSRDRYYGYTF
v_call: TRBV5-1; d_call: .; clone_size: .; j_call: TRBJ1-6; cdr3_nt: TGCGCCAGCAGCTTGGAGGGGGGGAATTCACCCCTCCACTTT; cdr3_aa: CASSLEGGNSPLHF
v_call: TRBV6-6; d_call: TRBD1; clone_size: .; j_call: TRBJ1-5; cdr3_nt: TGTGCCAGCAGTCGACAGGGGACAGGGCAGCCCCAGCATTTT; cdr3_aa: CASSRQGTGQPQHF
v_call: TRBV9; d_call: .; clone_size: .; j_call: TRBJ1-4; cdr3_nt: TGTGCCAGCAGCGTAGATACAGGAACAAATGAAAAACTGTTTTTT; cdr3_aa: CASSVDTGTNEKLFF
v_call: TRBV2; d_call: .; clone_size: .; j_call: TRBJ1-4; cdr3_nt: TGTGCCAGCAGTGAAGGGACTCTACGCGAAAAACTGTTTTTT; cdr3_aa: CASSEGTLREKLFF
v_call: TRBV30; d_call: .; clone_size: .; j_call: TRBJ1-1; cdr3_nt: TGTGCCTACCTCTCCGACAGATATGAAGCTTTCTTT; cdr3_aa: CAYLSDRYEAFF
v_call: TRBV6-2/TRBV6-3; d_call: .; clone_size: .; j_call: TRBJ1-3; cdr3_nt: TGTGCCAGCAGTTACTCGTCCGGGACTTTTCACGGAAACACCATATATTTT; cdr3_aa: CASSYSSGTFHGNTIYF
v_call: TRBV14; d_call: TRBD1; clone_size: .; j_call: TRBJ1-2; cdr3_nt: TGTGCCAGCAGCCAGAACAGGGGGCCGAGGGGCTACACCTTC; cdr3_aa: CASSQNRGPRGYTF
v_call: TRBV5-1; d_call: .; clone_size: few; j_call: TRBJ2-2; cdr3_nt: TGCGCCAGCAGCTTGGCAGGGGGGTCGAACACCGGGGAGCTGTTTTTT; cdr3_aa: CASSLAGGSNTGELFF
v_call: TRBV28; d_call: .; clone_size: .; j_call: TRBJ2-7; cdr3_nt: TGTGCCAGCAGTCCCACAGGGACCTACGAGCAGTACTTC; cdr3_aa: CASSPTGTYEQYF
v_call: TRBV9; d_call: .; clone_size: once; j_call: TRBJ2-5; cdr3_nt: TGTGCCAGCAGCGCCTCCGGGGTGGGACATCGCGAGACCCAGTACTTC; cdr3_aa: CASSASGVGHRETQYF
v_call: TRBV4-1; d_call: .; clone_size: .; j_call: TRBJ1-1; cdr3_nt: TGCGCCAGCAGCCCCCCAGGTCTCCTGAACACTGAAGCTTTCTTT; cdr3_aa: CASSPPGLLNTEAFF
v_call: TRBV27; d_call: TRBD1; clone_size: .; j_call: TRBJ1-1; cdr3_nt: TGTGCCAGCAGTTTACGCCCCGTCGTACAGGGGACTGAAGCTTTCTTT; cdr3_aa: CASSLRPVVQGTEAFF
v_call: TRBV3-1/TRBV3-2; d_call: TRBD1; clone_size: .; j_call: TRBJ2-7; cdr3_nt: TGTGCCAGCAGCCATCATGCCGGTGGGACAGGGTCTGTTGAGCAGTACTTC; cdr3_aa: CASSHHAGGTGSVEQYF
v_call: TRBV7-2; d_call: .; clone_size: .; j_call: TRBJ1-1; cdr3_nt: TGTGCCAGCAGCCTTAGGAGGGCGAACACTGAAGCTTTCTTT; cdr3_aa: CASSLRRANTEAFF
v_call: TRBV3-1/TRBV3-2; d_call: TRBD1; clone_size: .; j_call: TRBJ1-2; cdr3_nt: TGTGCCAGCAGCCAGGGACAGGGGGCATTCTATGGCTACACCTTC; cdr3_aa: CASSQGQGAFYGYTF
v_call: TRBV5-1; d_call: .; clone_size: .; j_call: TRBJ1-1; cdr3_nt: TGCGCCAGCAGCGCGAGGACACCGAACACTGAAGCTTTCTTT; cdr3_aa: CASSARTPNTEAFF
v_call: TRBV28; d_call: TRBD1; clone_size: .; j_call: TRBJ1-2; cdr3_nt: TGTGCCAGCAGCGGAGACGACAGGGATGGCTACACCTTC; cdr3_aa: CASSGDDRDGYTF
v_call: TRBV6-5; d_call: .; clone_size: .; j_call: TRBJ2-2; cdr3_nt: TGTGCCAGCAACCGACTAGTCACCGGGGAGCTGTTTTTT; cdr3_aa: CASNRLVTGELFF
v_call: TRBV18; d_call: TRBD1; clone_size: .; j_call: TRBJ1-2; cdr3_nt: TGTGCCAGCTCACTGGGACTAACGGGACAGGGTAATGGCTACACCTTC; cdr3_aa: CASSLGLTGQGNGYTF